Listed below are T cell receptor beta chains from one sample, sequenced in a study of T cell responses to AZD1222 COVID-19 vaccine. The table came from immunoSEQ multiplex PCR; TCRdb's copy has only in-frame clones and leaves some out. Altogether some 120,000 clones are present, approximately 83% being singletons, with the ten largest covering approximately 8.8%. The source material was peripheral blood, sampled on day 0 of AZD1222 vaccination. Source of these receptors: an adult in good health. The CDR3 runs from the conserved cysteine through the conserved F or W. The order of the fields is CDR3 DNA, CDR3 protein, V gene, clone size, J gene, D gene. The D gene is left open where the match is weak. Size is stated for part of the rows, as once, few or many counts, or as a class when the clone is expanded.

TGTGCCAGCAGCGTAGTCAGCGGGGGGAGCACAGATACGCAGTATTTT | CASSVVSGGSTDTQYF | TRBV9 | NA | TRBJ2-3 | TRBD2
TGTGCCTCGGGAAAGTTACAGGGAAACACCGGGGAGCTGTTTTTT | CASGKLQGNTGELFF | TRBV9 | few | TRBJ2-2 | NA
TGTGCCAGCAGTCCCAGGTCGGCGACAACCCTCGACCAAAGCGAAAAACTGTTTTTT | CASSPRSATTLDQSEKLFF | TRBV6-2/TRBV6-3 | NA | TRBJ1-4 | NA
TGTGCCAGTACCAAAAGGGCGCGGGGGGCCTTCACAGATACGCAGTATTTT | CASTKRARGAFTDTQYF | TRBV19 | NA | TRBJ2-3 | TRBD2
TGTGCCAGCAGCCCACCCCATCTTTCGGGGGAAAAACTGTTTTTT | CASSPPHLSGEKLFF | TRBV9 | NA | TRBJ1-4 | NA
TGTGCCAGCAGTCCCACAGGGATTGGGGGTGAAGCTTTCTTT | CASSPTGIGGEAFF | TRBV6-4 | NA | TRBJ1-1 | NA
TGTGCCAGCAGCGTACAGGGTGGAAACAATGAGCAGTTCTTC | CASSVQGGNNEQFF | TRBV7-9 | NA | TRBJ2-1 | NA
TGTGCCTGGAGTGAGCTTAGCGGGAGGCGCGACGAGCAGTACTTC | CAWSELSGRRDEQYF | TRBV30 | few | TRBJ2-7 | TRBD2
TGTGCCAGCAGCCCATCCCAGGGGGTCGGTGAAGCTTTCTTT | CASSPSQGVGEAFF | TRBV3-1/TRBV3-2 | NA | TRBJ1-1 | TRBD1
TGTGCCAGCAGCAATGGGAGGGGCTCTGAAGCTTTCTTT | CASSNGRGSEAFF | TRBV12-3/TRBV12-4 | NA | TRBJ1-1 | NA
TGTGCCAGCAGCCAAGGCCTTCTTAGGGTACAATCTGGGGCCAACGTCCTGACTTTC | CASSQGLLRVQSGANVLTF | TRBV3-1/TRBV3-2 | few | TRBJ2-6 | NA
TGTGCCAGCAGCTTGTTCTCGAACACTGAAGCTTTCTTT | CASSLFSNTEAFF | TRBV5-4 | NA | TRBJ1-1 | NA
TGTGCCAGCAGCTTAGCGCTAGGTCTCGGAAATTCACCCCTCCACTTT | CASSLALGLGNSPLHF | TRBV7-8 | NA | TRBJ1-6 | NA
TGTGCCAGTAGTGAACTAAGGGACAGGGGGTCCTACGAGCAGTACTTC | CASSELRDRGSYEQYF | TRBV19 | NA | TRBJ2-7 | TRBD1
TGCGCCAGCAGCCGAGCAACAGGGGCCAAAGATACGCAGTATTTT | CASSRATGAKDTQYF | TRBV4-1 | NA | TRBJ2-3 | TRBD1
TGTGCCAGTAGTACGCCGAGGACGGAGGGGGCCAACGTCCTGACTTTC | CASSTPRTEGANVLTF | TRBV19 | NA | TRBJ2-6 | NA
TGCGCCAGCAGCTTGGATACGGGAGACACCGGGGAGCTGTTTTTT | CASSLDTGDTGELFF | TRBV5-1 | few | TRBJ2-2 | NA
TGTGCCAGCAGCTTACCCCCCTTAGGGTTAACGAGATCCGAAGATACGCAGTATTTT | CASSLPPLGLTRSEDTQYF | TRBV11-2 | NA | TRBJ2-3 | NA
TGTGCCAGCAGCTTCCAGGGGGCTTGGGGCTACACCTTC | CASSFQGAWGYTF | TRBV7-2 | NA | TRBJ1-2 | TRBD1
TGTGCCTGGAGTGTTAGACAGGGCCATCAGCCCCAGCATTTT | CAWSVRQGHQPQHF | TRBV30 | NA | TRBJ1-5 | TRBD1
TGCAGCGTGGGAAGGGCCAACAATGAGCAGTTCTTC | CSVGRANNEQFF | TRBV29-1 | NA | TRBJ2-1 | NA
TGTGCCATCAGTGAGTCCGGGATCGCGGGGGAAAAACTGTTTTTT | CAISESGIAGEKLFF | TRBV10-3 | NA | TRBJ1-4 | NA
TGTGCCAGCAGCTCTGACGGGGAGTTCACTGAAGCTTTCTTT | CASSSDGEFTEAFF | TRBV7-2 | once | TRBJ1-1 | NA
TGTGCCAGCAGTTATCAGGGTGGTGAAAAACTGTTTTTT | CASSYQGGEKLFF | TRBV12-3/TRBV12-4 | NA | TRBJ1-4 | NA
TGTGCCAGCAGTTACTTTGGGGGGCCGGTCACTGAAGCTTTCTTT | CASSYFGGPVTEAFF | TRBV6-5 | NA | TRBJ1-1 | NA
TGTGCCAGTAGTTTCGGCCAAACCACAGATACGCAGTATTTT | CASSFGQTTDTQYF | TRBV19 | NA | TRBJ2-3 | NA
TGTGCCATCAGTGAAAGGGACGGCAATCAGCCCCAGCATTTT | CAISERDGNQPQHF | TRBV10-3 | NA | TRBJ1-5 | NA
TGTGCCAGCAGCTTAGTGGGACTCTATGGCTACACCTTC | CASSLVGLYGYTF | TRBV7-9 | NA | TRBJ1-2 | NA
TGTGCCAGCAGTTCAGACCGTAATGAGCAGTTCTTC | CASSSDRNEQFF | TRBV6-5 | NA | TRBJ2-1 | NA
TGTGCCAGCAGCGTAGCGGAGCGGGAGTCGGGAGAGTACGAGCAGTACTTC | CASSVAERESGEYEQYF | TRBV9 | NA | TRBJ2-7 | TRBD2
TGTGCCAGCAGCTCAAGCCGACTAGCGGGGTCATTCCGGTTCTTC | CASSSSRLAGSFRFF | TRBV7-8 | NA | TRBJ2-1 | TRBD2
TGTGCCACCAGTGATAACGACGGGAGAGCGAATGAGCAGTTCTTC | CATSDNDGRANEQFF | TRBV24-1 | once | TRBJ2-1 | NA
TGTGCCAGCAAGGGTCAGCCCCAGCATTTT | CASKGQPQHF | TRBV21-1 | NA | TRBJ1-5 | NA
TGTGCCAGCAGCCAAGAAAACAGGTACGAGCAGTACTTC | CASSQENRYEQYF | TRBV14 | NA | TRBJ2-7 | NA
TGCGCCAGCCGGGTCGGGGGCGATAATTCACCCCTCCACTTT | CASRVGGDNSPLHF | TRBV5-1 | NA | TRBJ1-6 | NA
TGTGCCAGCAGCCCCGGTCAGGAAAGACAGTACTTC | CASSPGQERQYF | TRBV3-1/TRBV3-2 | NA | TRBJ2-7 | NA
TGTGCCAGCAGCGGACAGGGATATAGCAATCAGCCCCAGCATTTT | CASSGQGYSNQPQHF | TRBV6-5 | NA | TRBJ1-5 | TRBD1
TGTGCCAGTAGTAAACTAGCGGGGGCCCACAATGAGCAGTTCTTC | CASSKLAGAHNEQFF | TRBV19 | NA | TRBJ2-1 | TRBD2
TGTGCCAGCAGCCACAGCGGGACTCCCTATGGCTACACCTTC | CASSHSGTPYGYTF | TRBV3-1/TRBV3-2 | NA | TRBJ1-2 | NA
TGTGCCAGCAGCTTAGGGGGGCCCTTAACCTCTGGAAACACCATATATTTT | CASSLGGPLTSGNTIYF | TRBV7-2 | NA | TRBJ1-3 | NA
TGTGCCATCAGTGCACAGAGAAGCTCCTACGAGCAGTACTTC | CAISAQRSSYEQYF | TRBV10-3 | NA | TRBJ2-7 | NA
TGTGCCAGCAGTTCCCTCGATGAAGGGGGAACCTACGAGCAGTACTTC | CASSSLDEGGTYEQYF | TRBV27 | NA | TRBJ2-7 | NA
TGTGCCAGCAGCCGCGACGGCGGGGGGTTAAATGAGCAGTTCTTC | CASSRDGGGLNEQFF | TRBV6-5 | NA | TRBJ2-1 | TRBD2
TGTGCCAGCAGACCAGGCGGGAGTCGGCAGTTCTTC | CASRPGGSRQFF | TRBV7-9 | NA | TRBJ2-1 | TRBD2
TGCGCCAGCAGCCAAGATCAGCGGACAGGGTTCAACCCTCAGTACTTC | CASSQDQRTGFNPQYF | TRBV4-1 | NA | TRBJ2-7 | TRBD1
TGTGCCAGCAGCTTAGAACAAGGGGGACGTATGAGGGAGACCCAGTACTTC | CASSLEQGGRMRETQYF | TRBV11-2 | NA | TRBJ2-5 | NA
TGCGCCAGCAGCTCGACAGGGCTCCCAGATACGCAGTATTTT | CASSSTGLPDTQYF | TRBV5-1 | few | TRBJ2-3 | TRBD1
TGTGCCAGTAGTATTGTCTACGAGCAGTACTTC | CASSIVYEQYF | TRBV19 | NA | TRBJ2-7 | NA
TGTGCCAGCAGCCCATCAGGGGCCCGAAAGTACTTC | CASSPSGARKYF | TRBV3-1/TRBV3-2 | NA | TRBJ2-5 | NA
TGTGCCAGCAGCTTATACAGGGCTACAGGTGAAGCTTTCTTT | CASSLYRATGEAFF | TRBV7-9 | NA | TRBJ1-1 | NA